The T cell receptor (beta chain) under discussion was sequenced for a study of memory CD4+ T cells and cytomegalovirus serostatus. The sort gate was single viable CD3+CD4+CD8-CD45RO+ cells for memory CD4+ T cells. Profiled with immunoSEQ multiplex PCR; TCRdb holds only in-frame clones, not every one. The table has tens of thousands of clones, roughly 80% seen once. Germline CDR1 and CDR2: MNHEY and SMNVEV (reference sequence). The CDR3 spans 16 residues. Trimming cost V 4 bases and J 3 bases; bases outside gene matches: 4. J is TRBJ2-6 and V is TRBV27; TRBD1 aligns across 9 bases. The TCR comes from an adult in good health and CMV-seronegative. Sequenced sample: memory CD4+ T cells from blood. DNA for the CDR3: TGTGCCAGCAGTTCAACAGGGGGCGTTGGGGCCAACGTCCTGACTTTC. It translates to CASSSTGGVGANVLTF.